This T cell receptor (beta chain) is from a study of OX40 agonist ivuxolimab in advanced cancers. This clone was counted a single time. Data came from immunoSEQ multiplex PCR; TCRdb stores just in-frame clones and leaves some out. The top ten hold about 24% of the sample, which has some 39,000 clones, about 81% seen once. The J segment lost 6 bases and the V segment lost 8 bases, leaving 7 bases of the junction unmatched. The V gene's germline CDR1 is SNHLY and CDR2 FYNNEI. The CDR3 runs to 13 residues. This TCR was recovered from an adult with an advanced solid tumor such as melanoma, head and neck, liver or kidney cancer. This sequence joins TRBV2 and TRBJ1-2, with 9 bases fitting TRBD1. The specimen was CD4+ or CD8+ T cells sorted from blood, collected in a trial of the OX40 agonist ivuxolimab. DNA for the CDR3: TGTGCCAGCGGGACAGGGTGGAGAGATGGCTACACCTTC. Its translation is CASGTGWRDGYTF.